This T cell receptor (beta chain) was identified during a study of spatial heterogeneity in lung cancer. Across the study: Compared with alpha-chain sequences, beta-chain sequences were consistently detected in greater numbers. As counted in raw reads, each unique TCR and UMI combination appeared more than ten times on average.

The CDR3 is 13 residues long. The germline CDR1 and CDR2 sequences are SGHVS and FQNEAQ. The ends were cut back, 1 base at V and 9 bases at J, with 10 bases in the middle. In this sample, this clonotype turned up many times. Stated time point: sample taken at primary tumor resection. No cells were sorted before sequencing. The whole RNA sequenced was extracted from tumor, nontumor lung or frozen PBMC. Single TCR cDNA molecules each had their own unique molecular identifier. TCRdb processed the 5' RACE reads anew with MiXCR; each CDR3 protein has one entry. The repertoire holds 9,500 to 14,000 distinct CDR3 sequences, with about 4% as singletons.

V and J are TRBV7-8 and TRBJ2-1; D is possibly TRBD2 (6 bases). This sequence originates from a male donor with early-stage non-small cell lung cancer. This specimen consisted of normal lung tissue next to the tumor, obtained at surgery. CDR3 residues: CASSLGRTTEQFF. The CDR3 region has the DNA TGTGCCAGCAGCTTAGGGAGGACTACTGAGCAGTTCTTC.